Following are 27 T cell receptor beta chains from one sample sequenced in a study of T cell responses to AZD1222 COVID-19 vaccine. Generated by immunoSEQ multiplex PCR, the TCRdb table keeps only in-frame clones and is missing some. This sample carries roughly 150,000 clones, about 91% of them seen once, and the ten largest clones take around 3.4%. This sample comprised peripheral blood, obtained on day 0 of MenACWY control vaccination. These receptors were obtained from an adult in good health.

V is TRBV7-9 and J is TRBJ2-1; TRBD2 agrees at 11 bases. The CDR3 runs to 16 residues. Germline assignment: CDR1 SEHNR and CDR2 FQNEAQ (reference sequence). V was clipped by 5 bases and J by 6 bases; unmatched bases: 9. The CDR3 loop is CASSAGTSGQSNEQFF. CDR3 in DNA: TGTGCCAGCAGCGCCGGGACTAGCGGTCAGAGCAATGAGCAGTTCTTC.

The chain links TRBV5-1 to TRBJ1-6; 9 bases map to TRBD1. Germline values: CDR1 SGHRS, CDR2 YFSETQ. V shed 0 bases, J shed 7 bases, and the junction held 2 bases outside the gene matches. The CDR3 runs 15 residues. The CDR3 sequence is CASSLGTGVNSPLHF. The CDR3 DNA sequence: TGCGCCAGCAGCTTGGGGACAGGGGTAAATTCACCCCTCCACTTT.

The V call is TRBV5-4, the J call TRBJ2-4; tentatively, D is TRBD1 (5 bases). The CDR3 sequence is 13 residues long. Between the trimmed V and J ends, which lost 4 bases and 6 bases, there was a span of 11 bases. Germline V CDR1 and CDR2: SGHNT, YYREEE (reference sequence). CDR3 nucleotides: TGTGCCAGCAGCCCAGGGCCGGGAAACATTCAGTACTTC. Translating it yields CASSPGPGNIQYF.

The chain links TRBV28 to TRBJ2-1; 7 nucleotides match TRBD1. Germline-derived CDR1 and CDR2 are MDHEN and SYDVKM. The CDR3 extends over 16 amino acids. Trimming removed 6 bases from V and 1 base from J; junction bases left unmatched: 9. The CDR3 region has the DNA TGTGCCAGCAGATCGATACAGGGACAGTCCTACAATGAGCAGTTCTTC. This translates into CASRSIQGQSYNEQFF.

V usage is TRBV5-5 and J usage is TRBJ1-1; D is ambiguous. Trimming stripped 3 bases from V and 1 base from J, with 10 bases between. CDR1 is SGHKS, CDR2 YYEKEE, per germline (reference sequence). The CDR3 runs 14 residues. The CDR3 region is CASSSRPENTEAFF. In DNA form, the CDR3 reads TGTGCCAGCAGCTCGCGGCCCGAGAACACTGAAGCTTTCTTT.

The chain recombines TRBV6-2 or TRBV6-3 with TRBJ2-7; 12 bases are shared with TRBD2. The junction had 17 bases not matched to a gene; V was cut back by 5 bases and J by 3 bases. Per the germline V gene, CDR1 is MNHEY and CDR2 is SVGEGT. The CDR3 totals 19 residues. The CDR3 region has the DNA TGTGCCAGCAGTCAAAAACCAGGGCTAGCGGGAGGGAGACTCTACGAGCAGTACTTC. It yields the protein CASSQKPGLAGGRLYEQYF.

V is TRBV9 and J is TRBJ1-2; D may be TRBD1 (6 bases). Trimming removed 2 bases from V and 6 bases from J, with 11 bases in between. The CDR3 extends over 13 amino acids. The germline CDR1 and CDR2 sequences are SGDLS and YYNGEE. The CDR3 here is CASSVTGLDGYTF. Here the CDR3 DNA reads TGTGCCAGCAGCGTTACAGGGTTAGATGGCTACACCTTC.

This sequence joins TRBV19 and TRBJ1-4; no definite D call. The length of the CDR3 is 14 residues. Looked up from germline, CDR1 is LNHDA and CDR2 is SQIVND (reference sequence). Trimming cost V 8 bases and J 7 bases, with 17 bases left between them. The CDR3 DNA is TGTGCCAGTCGTGGGTCCCCGAGGAGTGAAAAACTGTTTTTT. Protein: CASRGSPRSEKLFF.

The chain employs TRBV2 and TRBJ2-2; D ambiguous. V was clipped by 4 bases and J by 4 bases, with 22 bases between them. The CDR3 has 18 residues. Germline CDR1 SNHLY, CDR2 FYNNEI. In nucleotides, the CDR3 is TGTGCCAGCAGTGGGGGTGACGTGTCGGAAGTGGGCACCGGGGAGCTGTTTTTT. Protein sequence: CASSGGDVSEVGTGELFF.

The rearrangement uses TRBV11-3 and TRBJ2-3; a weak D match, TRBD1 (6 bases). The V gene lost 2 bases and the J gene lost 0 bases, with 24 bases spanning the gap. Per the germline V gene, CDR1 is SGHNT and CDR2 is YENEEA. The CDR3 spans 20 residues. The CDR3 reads CASSLSSYGTSRPSTDTQYF. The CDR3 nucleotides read TGTGCCAGCAGCTTATCGTCCTACGGGACAAGTCGTCCTAGCACAGATACGCAGTATTTT. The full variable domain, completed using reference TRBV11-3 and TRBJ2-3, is EAGVVQSPRYKIIEKKQPVAFWCNPISGHNTLYWYLQNLGQGPELLIRYENEEAVDDSQLPKDRFSAERLKGVDSTLKIQPAELGDSAVYLCASSLSSYGTSRPSTDTQYFGPGTRLTVL.

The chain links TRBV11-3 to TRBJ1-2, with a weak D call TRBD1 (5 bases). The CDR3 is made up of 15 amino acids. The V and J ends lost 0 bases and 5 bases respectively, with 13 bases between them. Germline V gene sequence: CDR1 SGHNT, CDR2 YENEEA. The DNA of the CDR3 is TGTGCCAGCAGCTTAGATGGAGCTGAGGGGTATGGCTACACCTTC. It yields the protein CASSLDGAEGYGYTF.

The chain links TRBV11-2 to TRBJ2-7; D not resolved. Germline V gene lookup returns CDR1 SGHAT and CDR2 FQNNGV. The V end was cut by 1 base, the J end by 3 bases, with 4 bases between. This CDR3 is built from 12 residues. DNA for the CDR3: TGTGCCAGCAGCTTAGCGGTCTACGAGCAGTACTTC. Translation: CASSLAVYEQYF.

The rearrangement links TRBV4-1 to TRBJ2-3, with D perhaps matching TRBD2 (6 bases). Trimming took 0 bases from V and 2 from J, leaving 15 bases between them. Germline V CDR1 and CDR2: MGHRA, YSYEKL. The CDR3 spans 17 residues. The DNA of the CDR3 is TGCGCCAGCAGCCAAGAGGGAGGACTCCTTATCACAGATACGCAGTATTTT. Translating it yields CASSQEGGLLITDTQYF.

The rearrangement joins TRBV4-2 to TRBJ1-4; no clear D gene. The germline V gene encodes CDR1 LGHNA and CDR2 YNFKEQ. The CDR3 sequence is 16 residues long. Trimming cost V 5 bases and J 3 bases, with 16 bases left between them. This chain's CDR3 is CASSKAWRDSNEKLFF. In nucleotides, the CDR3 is TGTGCCAGCAGCAAGGCCTGGAGGGATTCTAATGAAAAACTGTTTTTT.

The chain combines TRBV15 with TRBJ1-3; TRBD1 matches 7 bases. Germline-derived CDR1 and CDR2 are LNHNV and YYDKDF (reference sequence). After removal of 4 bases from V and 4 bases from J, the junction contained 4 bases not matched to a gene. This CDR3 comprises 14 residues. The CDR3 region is CATSKGARGNTIYF. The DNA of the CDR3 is TGTGCCACCAGCAAGGGGGCTAGAGGAAACACCATATATTTT.

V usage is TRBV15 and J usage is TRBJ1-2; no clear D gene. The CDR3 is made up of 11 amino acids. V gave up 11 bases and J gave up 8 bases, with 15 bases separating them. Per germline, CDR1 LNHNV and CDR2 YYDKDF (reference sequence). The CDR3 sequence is CADGNPPGYTF. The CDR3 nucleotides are TGTGCCGATGGGAACCCCCCGGGCTACACCTTC.

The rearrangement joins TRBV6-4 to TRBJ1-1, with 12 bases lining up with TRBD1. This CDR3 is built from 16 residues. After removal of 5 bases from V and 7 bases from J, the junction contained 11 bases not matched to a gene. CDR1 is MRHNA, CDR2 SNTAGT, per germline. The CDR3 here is CASSPTGTGGLSEAFF. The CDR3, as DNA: TGTGCCAGCAGTCCGACCGGGACAGGGGGCTTGAGTGAAGCTTTCTTT.

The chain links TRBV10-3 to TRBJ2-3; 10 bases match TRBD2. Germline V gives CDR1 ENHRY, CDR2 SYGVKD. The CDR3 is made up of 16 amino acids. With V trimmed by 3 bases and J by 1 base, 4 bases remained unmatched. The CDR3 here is CAISDTLAGGTDTQYF. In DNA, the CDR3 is TGTGCCATCAGTGACACCCTAGCGGGAGGCACAGATACGCAGTATTTT.

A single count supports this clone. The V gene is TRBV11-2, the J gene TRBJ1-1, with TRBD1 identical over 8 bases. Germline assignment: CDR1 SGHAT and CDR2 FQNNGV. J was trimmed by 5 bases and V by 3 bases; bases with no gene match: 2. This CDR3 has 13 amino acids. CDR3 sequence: CASSLTGVTEAFF. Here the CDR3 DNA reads TGTGCCAGCAGCTTGACAGGGGTAACTGAAGCTTTCTTT.

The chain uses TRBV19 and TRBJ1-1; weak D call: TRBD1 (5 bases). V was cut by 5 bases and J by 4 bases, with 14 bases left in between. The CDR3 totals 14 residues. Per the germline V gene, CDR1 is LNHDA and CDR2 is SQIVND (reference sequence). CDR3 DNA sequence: TGTGCCAGTAGTTTAATTGCGGGGGGCACTGAAGCTTTCTTT. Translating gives CASSLIAGGTEAFF.

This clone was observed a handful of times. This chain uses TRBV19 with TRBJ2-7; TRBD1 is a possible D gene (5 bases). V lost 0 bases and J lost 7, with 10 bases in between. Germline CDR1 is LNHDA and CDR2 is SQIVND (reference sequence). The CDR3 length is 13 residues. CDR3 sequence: CASSIDQGREQYF. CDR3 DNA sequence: TGTGCCAGTAGTATAGATCAGGGAAGGGAGCAGTACTTC. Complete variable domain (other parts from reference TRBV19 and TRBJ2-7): DGGITQSPKYLFRKEGQNVTLSCEQNLNHDAMYWYRQDPGQGLRLIYYSQIVNDFQKGDIAEGYSVSREKKESFPLTVTSAQKNPTAFYLCASSIDQGREQYFGPGTRLTVT.

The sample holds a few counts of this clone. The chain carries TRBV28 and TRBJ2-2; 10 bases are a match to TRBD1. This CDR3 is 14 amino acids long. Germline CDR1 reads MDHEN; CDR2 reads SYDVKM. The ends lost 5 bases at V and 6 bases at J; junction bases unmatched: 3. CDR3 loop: CASSGQGVPGELFF. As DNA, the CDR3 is TGTGCCAGCAGTGGACAGGGGGTTCCCGGGGAGCTGTTTTTT.

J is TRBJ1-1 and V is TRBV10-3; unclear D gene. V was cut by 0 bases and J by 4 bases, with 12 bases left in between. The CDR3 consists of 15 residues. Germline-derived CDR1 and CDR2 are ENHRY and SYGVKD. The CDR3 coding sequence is TGTGCCATCAGTGAGTCAAGGGTTGGAACCACTGAAGCTTTCTTT. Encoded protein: CAISESRVGTTEAFF.

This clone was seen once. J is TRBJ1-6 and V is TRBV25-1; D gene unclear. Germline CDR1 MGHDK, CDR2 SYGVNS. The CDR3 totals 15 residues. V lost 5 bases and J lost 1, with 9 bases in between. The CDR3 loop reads CASSPLRSYNSPLHF. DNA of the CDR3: TGTGCCAGCAGTCCCCTGCGGTCCTATAATTCACCCCTCCACTTT.

CDR3 DNA: TGTGCCAGCAGCTTGGGTACGGGGATCACAGATACGCAGTATTTT. It is translated as CASSLGTGITDTQYF. This chain links TRBV5-4 with TRBJ2-3; weak D call: TRBD2 (5 bases). V lost 0 bases, J lost 2 bases, and 10 bases lay in between. Germline V CDR1 and CDR2: SGHNT, YYREEE (reference sequence). The CDR3 length is 15 residues.

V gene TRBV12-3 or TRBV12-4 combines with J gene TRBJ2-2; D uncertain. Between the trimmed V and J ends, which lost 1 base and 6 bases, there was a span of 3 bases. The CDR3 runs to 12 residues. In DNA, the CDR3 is TGTGCCAGCAGTTTAGGGGCCGGGGAGCTGTTTTTT. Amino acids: CASSLGAGELFF.

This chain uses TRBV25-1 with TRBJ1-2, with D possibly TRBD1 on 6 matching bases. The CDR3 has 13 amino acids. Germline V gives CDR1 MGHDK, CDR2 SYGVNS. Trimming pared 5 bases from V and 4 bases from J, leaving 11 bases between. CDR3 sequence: CASSRGFAYGYTF. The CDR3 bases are TGTGCCAGCAGTAGGGGGTTTGCCTATGGCTACACCTTC.